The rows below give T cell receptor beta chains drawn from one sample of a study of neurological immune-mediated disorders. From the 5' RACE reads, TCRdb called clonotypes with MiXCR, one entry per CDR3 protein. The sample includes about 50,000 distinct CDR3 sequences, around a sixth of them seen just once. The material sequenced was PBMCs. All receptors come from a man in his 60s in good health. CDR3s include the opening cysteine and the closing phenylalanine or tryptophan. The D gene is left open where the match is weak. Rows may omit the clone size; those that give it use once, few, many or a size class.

CASSLWAEARAGELFF	TGTGCCAGCTCCCTTTGGGCAGAAGCACGGGCCGGGGAGCTGTTTTTT	many	TRBV28	-	TRBJ2-2
CSALVGGSSPSNQPQHF	TGCAGTGCCCTAGTCGGGGGGTCCTCTCCTAGCAATCAGCCCCAGCATTTT	many	TRBV20-1	-	TRBJ1-5
CSAEDNMNTEAFF	TGCAGCGCCGAGGACAATATGAACACTGAAGCTTTCTTT	many	TRBV29-1	-	TRBJ1-1
CASKATDTQYF	TGTGCCAGCAAAGCCACAGATACGCAGTATTTT	many	TRBV28	-	TRBJ2-3
CASSLAGKVDEQYF	TGCGCCAGCAGCTTGGCTGGAAAAGTCGACGAGCAGTACTTC	many	TRBV5-1	-	TRBJ2-7
CASSRILASSYEQYF	TGCGCCAGCAGCCGCATCCTAGCGTCCTCCTACGAGCAGTACTTC	many	TRBV4-3	-	TRBJ2-7
CASSPSGRLNTEAFF	TGTGCCAGCAGCCCCAGCGGACGGCTGAACACTGAAGCTTTCTTT	many	TRBV7-9	-	TRBJ1-1
CASSSTWTGGMKTQYF	TGTGCCAGCAGCTCGACCTGGACAGGGGGCATGAAGACCCAGTACTTC	many	TRBV5-6	TRBD1	TRBJ2-5
CASSVSGGNNEQFF	TGTGCCAGCAGCGTTAGTGGGGGAAACAATGAGCAGTTCTTC	many	TRBV7-2	-	TRBJ2-1
CASSLVTDTGETQYF	TGTGCCAGCAGCTTAGTGACGGATACGGGTGAGACCCAGTACTTC	many	TRBV7-2	-	TRBJ2-5
CASSPEWPGELFF	TGTGCCAGCAGCCCTGAATGGCCCGGGGAGCTGTTTTTT	many	TRBV7-9	-	TRBJ2-2
CASSFKARKTYEQYF	TGTGCCAGCAGTTTCAAGGCTAGAAAAACCTACGAGCAGTACTTC	many	TRBV12-3/TRBV12-4	-	TRBJ2-7
CASSPGNPYEQYF	TGTGCCAGCTCACCAGGGAATCCCTACGAGCAGTACTTC	many	TRBV18	-	TRBJ2-7
CASSLVTSEWDTQYF	TGTGCCAGCAGCTTAGTTACTAGCGAATGGGATACGCAGTATTTT	many	TRBV7-2	TRBD2	TRBJ2-3
CSAEVQGDYNEQFF	TGCAGTGCGGAGGTACAGGGGGACTACAATGAGCAGTTCTTC	-	TRBV20-1	TRBD1	TRBJ2-1
CASSQEATQETQYF	TGTGCCAGCAGCCAAGAAGCCACTCAAGAGACCCAGTACTTC	once	TRBV3-1	-	TRBJ2-5
CSAIGGRGGSSIEQFF	TGCAGTGCTATCGGGGGTCGTGGCGGATCGTCGATAGAGCAGTTCTTC	many	TRBV20-1	-	TRBJ2-1
CATSIRQGADTQYF	TGTGCCACCAGCATTAGACAGGGGGCCGATACGCAGTATTTT	many	TRBV15	TRBD1	TRBJ2-3
CASSPGQANNSPLHF	TGTGCCAGCAGCCCGGGACAGGCGAATAATTCACCCCTCCACTTT	many	TRBV13	TRBD1	TRBJ1-6
CASSFRGARYF	TGTGCCAGCAGTTTTCGCGGGGCCCGCTACTTC	many	TRBV28	-	TRBJ2-5
CASSLGGGRVYEQFF	TGTGCCAGCAGTTTAGGTGGCGGGAGGGTCTATGAGCAGTTCTTC	many	TRBV28	TRBD2	TRBJ2-1
CASSRDRNNEQFF	TGTGCCAGCAGCCGCGACAGAAACAATGAGCAGTTCTTC	many	TRBV12-3/TRBV12-4	-	TRBJ2-1
CSVDRVAARESFNEQFF	TGCAGCGTTGACCGGGTCGCGGCGCGGGAATCCTTCAATGAGCAGTTCTTC	-	TRBV29-1	-	TRBJ2-1
CATSDPRRTDTQYF	TGTGCCACCAGTGATCCCCGACGAACAGATACGCAGTATTTT	many	TRBV24-1	-	TRBJ2-3
CASSPQDEQYF	TGTGCCAGCTCACCACAAGACGAGCAGTACTTC	many	TRBV18	-	TRBJ2-7
CASSQGRTGYGNEQFF	TGTGCCAGCAGCCAAGGAAGAACAGGGTATGGCAATGAGCAGTTCTTC	-	TRBV14	-	TRBJ2-1
CSARATENSYNEQFF	TGCAGTGCTAGGGCCACAGAAAACTCCTACAATGAGCAGTTCTTC	many	TRBV20-1	-	TRBJ2-1
CSANPLTDSNQPQHF	TGCAGTGCTAACCCCCTGACAGATAGCAATCAGCCCCAGCATTTT	many	TRBV20-1	-	TRBJ1-5
CASSLDPGADTQYF	TGTGCCAGCAGCTTAGATCCGGGTGCAGATACGCAGTATTTT	many	TRBV7-2	-	TRBJ2-3
CASSARSSYNSPLHF	TGTGCCAGCAGCGCCCGGAGCTCCTATAATTCACCCCTCCACTTT	many	TRBV9	-	TRBJ1-6
CASSGPILSTSSGANVLTF	TGCGCCAGCAGCGGACCAATCCTCTCGACAAGCTCTGGGGCCAACGTCCTGACTTTC	many	TRBV5-1	-	TRBJ2-6
CASSPHGTRGGQYF	TGTGCCAGCAGCCCCCACGGGACCAGGGGGGGGCAGTACTTC	many	TRBV28	-	TRBJ2-7
CASSRQGSGANVLTF	TGTGCCAGCAGCCGACAGGGTTCTGGGGCCAACGTCCTGACTTTC	once	TRBV3-1	TRBD1	TRBJ2-6
CATSRGGTATGELFF	TGTGCCACCAGCAGAGGCGGGACGGCGACCGGGGAGCTGTTTTTT	many	TRBV15	-	TRBJ2-2
CSAQQGNYGYTF	TGCAGTGCTCAACAGGGGAACTATGGCTACACCTTC	few	TRBV20-1	TRBD1	TRBJ1-2
CASSFGTGGDYGYTF	TGTGCCAGCAGCTTCGGGACAGGGGGCGACTATGGCTACACCTTC	many	TRBV5-8	TRBD1	TRBJ1-2
CASSLARASGSTDTQYF	TGCGCCAGCAGCTTGGCTAGGGCTAGCGGAAGCACAGATACGCAGTATTTT	many	TRBV5-1	TRBD2	TRBJ2-3
CASSSRGGNTIYF	TGTGCCAGCAGTTCCCGAGGAGGAAACACCATATATTTT	few	TRBV12-3/TRBV12-4	-	TRBJ1-3
CASRDGVSYEQYF	TGTGCCAGCCGGGACGGAGTCTCCTACGAGCAGTACTTC	many	TRBV2	-	TRBJ2-7
CASRSTGPTYEQYF	TGTGCCAGCAGATCGACAGGGCCAACCTACGAGCAGTACTTC	many	TRBV7-2	TRBD1	TRBJ2-7